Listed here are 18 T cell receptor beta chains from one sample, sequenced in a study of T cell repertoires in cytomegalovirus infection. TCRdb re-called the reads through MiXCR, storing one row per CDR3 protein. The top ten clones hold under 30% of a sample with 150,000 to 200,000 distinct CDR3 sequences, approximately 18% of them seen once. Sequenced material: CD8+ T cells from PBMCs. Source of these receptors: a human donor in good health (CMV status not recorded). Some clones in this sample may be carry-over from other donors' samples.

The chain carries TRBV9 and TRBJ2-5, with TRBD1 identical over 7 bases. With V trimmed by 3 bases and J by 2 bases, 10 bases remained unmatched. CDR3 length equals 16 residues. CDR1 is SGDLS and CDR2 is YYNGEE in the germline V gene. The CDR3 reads CASSGSLDRAQETQYF. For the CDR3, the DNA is TGTGCCAGCAGCGGTAGCCTCGACAGGGCGCAAGAGACCCAGTACTTC. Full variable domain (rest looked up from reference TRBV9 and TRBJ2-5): DSGVTQTPKHLITATGQRVTLRCSPRSGDLSVYWYQQSLDQGLQFLIQYYNGEERAKGNILERFSAQQFPDLHSELNLSSLELGDSALYFCASSGSLDRAQETQYFGPGTRLLVL.

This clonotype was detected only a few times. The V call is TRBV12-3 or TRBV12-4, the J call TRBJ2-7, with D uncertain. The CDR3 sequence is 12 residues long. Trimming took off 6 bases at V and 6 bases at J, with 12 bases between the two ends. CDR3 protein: CASSPTPSEQYF. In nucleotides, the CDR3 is TGTGCCAGCAGCCCTACCCCCAGCGAGCAGTACTTC.

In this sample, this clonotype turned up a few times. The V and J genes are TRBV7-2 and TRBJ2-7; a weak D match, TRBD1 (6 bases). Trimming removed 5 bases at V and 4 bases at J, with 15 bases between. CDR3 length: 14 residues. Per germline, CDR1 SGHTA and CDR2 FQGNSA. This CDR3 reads CASSPRTEKYEQYF. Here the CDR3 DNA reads TGTGCCAGCAGCCCCCGGACAGAAAAGTACGAGCAGTACTTC.

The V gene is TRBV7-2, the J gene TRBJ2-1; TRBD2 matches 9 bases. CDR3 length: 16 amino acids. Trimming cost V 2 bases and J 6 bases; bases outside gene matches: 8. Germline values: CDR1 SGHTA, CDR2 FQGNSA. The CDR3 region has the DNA TGTGCCAGCAGCTTAAATAGGGGGCGGGGGGGCAATGAGCAGTTCTTC. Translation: CASSLNRGRGGNEQFF.

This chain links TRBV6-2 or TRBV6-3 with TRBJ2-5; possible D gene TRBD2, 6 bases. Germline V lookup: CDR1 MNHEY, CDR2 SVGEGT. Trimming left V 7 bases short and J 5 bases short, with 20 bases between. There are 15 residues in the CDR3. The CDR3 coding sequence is TGTGCCAGCAACCTCGCTCCGGGAGTAGGGGAGACCCAGTACTTC. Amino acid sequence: CASNLAPGVGETQYF.

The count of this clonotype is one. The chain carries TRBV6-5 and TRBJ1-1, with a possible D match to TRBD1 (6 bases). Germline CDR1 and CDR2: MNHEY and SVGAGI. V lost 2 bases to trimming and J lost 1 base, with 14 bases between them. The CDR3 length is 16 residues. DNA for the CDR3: TGTGCCAGCAGTTACGAGGGCGGACAGAAGAACACTGAAGCTTTCTTT. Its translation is CASSYEGGQKNTEAFF.

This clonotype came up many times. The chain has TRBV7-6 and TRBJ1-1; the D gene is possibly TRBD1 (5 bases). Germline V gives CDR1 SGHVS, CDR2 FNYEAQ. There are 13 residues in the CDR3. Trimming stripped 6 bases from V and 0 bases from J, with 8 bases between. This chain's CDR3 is CASSGGMNTEAFF. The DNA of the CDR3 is TGTGCCAGCAGTGGGGGGATGAACACTGAAGCTTTCTTT.

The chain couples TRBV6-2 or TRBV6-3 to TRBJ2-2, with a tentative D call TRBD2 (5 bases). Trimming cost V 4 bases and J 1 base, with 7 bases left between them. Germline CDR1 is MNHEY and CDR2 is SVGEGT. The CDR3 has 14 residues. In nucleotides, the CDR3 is TGTGCCAGCAGTTCGGCGGGGAACACCGGGGAGCTGTTTTTT. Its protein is CASSSAGNTGELFF.

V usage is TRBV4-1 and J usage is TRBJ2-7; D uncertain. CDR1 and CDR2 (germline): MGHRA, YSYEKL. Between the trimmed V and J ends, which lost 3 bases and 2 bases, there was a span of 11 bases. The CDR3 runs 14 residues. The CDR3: CASSHTGGPYEQYF. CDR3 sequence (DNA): TGCGCCAGCAGCCACACCGGTGGCCCCTACGAGCAGTACTTC.

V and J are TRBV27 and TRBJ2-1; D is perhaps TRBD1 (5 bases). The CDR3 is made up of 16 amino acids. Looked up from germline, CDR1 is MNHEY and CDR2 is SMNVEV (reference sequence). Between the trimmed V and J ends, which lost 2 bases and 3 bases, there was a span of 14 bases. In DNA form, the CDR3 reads TGTGCCAGCAGTTTAGGACAACTCGATCGCTACAATGAGCAGTTCTTC. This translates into CASSLGQLDRYNEQFF.

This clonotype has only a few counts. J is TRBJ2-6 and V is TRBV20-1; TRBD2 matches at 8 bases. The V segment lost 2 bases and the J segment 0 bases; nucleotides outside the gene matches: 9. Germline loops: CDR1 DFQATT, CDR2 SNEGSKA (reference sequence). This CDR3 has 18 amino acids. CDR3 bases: TGCAGTGCTAGACAAGGACTAGCTGCAGACTCTGGGGCCAACGTCCTGACTTTC. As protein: CSARQGLAADSGANVLTF.

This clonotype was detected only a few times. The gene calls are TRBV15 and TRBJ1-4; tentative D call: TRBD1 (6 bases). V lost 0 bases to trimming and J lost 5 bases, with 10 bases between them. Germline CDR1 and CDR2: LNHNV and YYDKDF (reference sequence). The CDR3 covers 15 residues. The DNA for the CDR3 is TGTGCCACCAGCAGAGAGGGGGGCTCGAATGAAAAACTGTTTTTT. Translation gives CATSREGGSNEKLFF.

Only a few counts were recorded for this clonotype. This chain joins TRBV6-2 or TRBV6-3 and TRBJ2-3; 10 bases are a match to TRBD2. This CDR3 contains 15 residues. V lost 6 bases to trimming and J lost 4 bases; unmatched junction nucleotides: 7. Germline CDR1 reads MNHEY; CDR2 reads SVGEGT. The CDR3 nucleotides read TGTGCCAGCAGCAAGGGACTAGCGTTGCCAGATACGCAGTATTTT. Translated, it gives CASSKGLALPDTQYF.

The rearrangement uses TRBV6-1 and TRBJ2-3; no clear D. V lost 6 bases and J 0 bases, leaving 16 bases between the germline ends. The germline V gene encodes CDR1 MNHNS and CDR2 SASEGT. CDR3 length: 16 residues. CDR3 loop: CASRLHTTTSTDTQYF. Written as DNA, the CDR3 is TGTGCCAGCAGACTTCATACGACGACTAGCACAGATACGCAGTATTTT.

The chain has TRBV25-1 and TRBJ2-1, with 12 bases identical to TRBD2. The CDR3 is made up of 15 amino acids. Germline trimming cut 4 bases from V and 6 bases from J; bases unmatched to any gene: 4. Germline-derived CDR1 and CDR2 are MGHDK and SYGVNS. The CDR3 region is CASSGGTSGLNEQFF. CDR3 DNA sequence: TGTGCCAGCAGTGGGGGGACTAGCGGGCTCAATGAGCAGTTCTTC.

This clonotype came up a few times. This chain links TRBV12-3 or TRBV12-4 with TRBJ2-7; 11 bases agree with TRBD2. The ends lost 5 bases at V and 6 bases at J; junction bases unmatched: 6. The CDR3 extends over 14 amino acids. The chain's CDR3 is CASSLSGGAGEQYF. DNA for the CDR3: TGTGCCAGCAGTCTTAGCGGGGGGGCGGGCGAGCAGTACTTC.

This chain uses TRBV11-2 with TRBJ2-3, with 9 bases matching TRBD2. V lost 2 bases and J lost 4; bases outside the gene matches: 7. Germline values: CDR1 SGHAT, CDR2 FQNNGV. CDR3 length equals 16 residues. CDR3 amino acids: CASSLSIAGDADTQYF. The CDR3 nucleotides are TGTGCCAGCAGCTTAAGTATAGCGGGGGACGCAGATACGCAGTATTTT.

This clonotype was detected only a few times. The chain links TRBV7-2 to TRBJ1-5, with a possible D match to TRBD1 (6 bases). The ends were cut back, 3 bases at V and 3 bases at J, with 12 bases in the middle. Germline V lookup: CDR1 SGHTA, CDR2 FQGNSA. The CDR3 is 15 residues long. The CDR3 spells CASSLRTAINQPQHF. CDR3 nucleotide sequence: TGTGCCAGCAGCTTGAGGACAGCTATCAATCAGCCCCAGCATTTT.